The 26 T cell receptor beta chains below were found in one sample sequenced in a study of T cells expressing NK-cell markers. With the 5' RACE reads reprocessed, TCRdb shows one record per CDR3 protein and no DNA. The ten top clones account for about two thirds, within a sample of 5,500 to 7,500 distinct CDR3 sequences. Sequencing input: blood T cells: a sorted CD56 or NKG2C T cell subset, CD4+ or CD8+ T cells, or bulk PBMC T cells (not recorded which). All receptors come from a man aged 18-75 years in good health.

The J gene is TRBJ2-3, the V gene TRBV20-1; TCRdb names TRBD2, which stays unverified in the absence of DNA. Germline V gene lookup returns CDR1 DFQATT and CDR2 SNEGSKA (reference sequence). The CDR3 runs 19 residues. The CDR3 loop is CSARAAALTSGGPTDTQYF.

V gene TRBV6-5 combines with J gene TRBJ2-3; TCRdb reports TRBD1, a call that lacks DNA to check it against. CDR3 length equals 14 residues. Germline V gene data show CDR1 as MNHEY and CDR2 as SVGAGI. The CDR3 here is CASSPLGGTDTQYF.

V gene TRBV6-4 combines with J gene TRBJ2-5; no DNA is available, so the TRBD2 call from TCRdb remains unchecked. The CDR3 spans 15 residues. Germline V gives CDR1 MRHNA, CDR2 SNTAGT. CDR3 sequence: CASSRKAGDQETQYF.

The chain links TRBV18 to TRBJ1-5; TCRdb's D gene call, TRBD1, goes unchecked for lack of DNA. Germline V CDR1 and CDR2: KGHSH, LQKENI. The CDR3 totals 14 residues. The chain's CDR3 is CASSRVHRRSPQHF.

J is TRBJ2-5 and V is TRBV4-2; with no DNA, the TCRdb D assignment of TRBD2 cannot be verified. The germline CDR1 and CDR2 sequences are LGHNA and YNFKEQ. The CDR3 is 15 residues long. The CDR3 loop is CASSQERGGQETQYF.

The chain has TRBV4-2 and TRBJ2-1; TCRdb selects TRBD2, and the lack of DNA leaves this call unchecked. Germline V gene data show CDR1 as LGHNA and CDR2 as YNFKEQ. This CDR3 contains 17 residues. CDR3 amino acids: CASSQDNERGGVNEQFF.

The CDR3 sequence: CASSRHEDSGSYEQYF. The gene calls are TRBV4-1 and TRBJ2-7; the D call from TCRdb, TRBD2, cannot be confirmed without DNA. Germline CDR1 and CDR2: MGHRA and YSYEKL. There are 16 residues in the CDR3.

V usage is TRBV6-1 and J usage is TRBJ2-1; TCRdb outputs TRBD2, but without DNA this stays unchecked. Germline V CDR1 and CDR2: MNHNS, SASEGT. This CDR3 contains 15 residues. The CDR3 region is CASPVEAGGGNEQFF.

This chain connects TRBV6-4 to TRBJ2-1. CDR3 length: 13 amino acids. CDR1 and CDR2 from the germline V gene are MRHNA and SNTAGT. The CDR3: CASSDGTSNEQFF.

V gene TRBV6-5 combines with J gene TRBJ2-5; TCRdb picks TRBD1, but there is no DNA to check that call. CDR1 and CDR2 (germline): MNHEY, SVGAGI. The CDR3 loop spans 17 amino acids. The CDR3 protein is CASSYSAGTGPQETQYF.

This chain uses TRBV18 with TRBJ2-1; TCRdb calls TRBD2, which cannot be checked without DNA. There are 15 residues in the CDR3. CDR1 and CDR2 from the germline V gene are KGHSH and LQKENI. Here the CDR3 reads CASSPRQGPDNEQFF.

This rearrangement joins TRBV6-4 to TRBJ1-6. The CDR3 is made up of 13 amino acids. CDR1 and CDR2 (germline): MRHNA, SNTAGT. This CDR3 reads CASSDSDNSPLHF.

The chain couples TRBV12-3 or TRBV12-4 to TRBJ2-5; the D gene TCRdb calls, TRBD2, cannot be checked with no DNA. The CDR3 sequence is 14 residues long. CDR3 in amino acids: CASRATAGRETQYF.

The rearrangement joins TRBV5-1 to TRBJ1-6; TCRdb designates TRBD1, a call that cannot be tested without DNA. This CDR3 contains 15 residues. Germline-derived CDR1 and CDR2 are SGHRS and YFSETQ. The CDR3 sequence: CASSIGHTDNSPLHF.

V gene TRBV9 combines with J gene TRBJ1-5. Germline CDR1 reads SGDLS; CDR2 reads YYNGEE. CDR3 length: 13 residues. The chain's CDR3 is CASSSNVNQPQHF.

The chain recombines TRBV7-2 with TRBJ2-1; TCRdb's assignment of TRBD1 cannot be checked, as there is no DNA. Germline V gene lookup returns CDR1 SGHTA and CDR2 FQGNSA. This CDR3 contains 15 residues. CDR3 region: CASSPGSGGTVEQFF.

The CDR3 here is CSARGNPEGTEAFF. V gene TRBV20-1 combines with J gene TRBJ1-1. CDR1 is DFQATT, CDR2 SNEGSKA, per germline (reference sequence). The CDR3 covers 14 residues.

The chain joins TRBV6-1 to TRBJ1-2; without DNA, the TCRdb call of TRBD1 cannot be checked. The CDR3 has 15 amino acids. CDR1 is MNHNS and CDR2 is SASEGT in the germline V gene. The CDR3 spells CASSDLGASDYGYTF.

The CDR3 protein is CASSESGSGGHEQYF. This chain connects TRBV6-1 to TRBJ2-7; TCRdb designates TRBD1, a call that cannot be tested without DNA. The CDR3 has 15 amino acids. The germline gives CDR1 MNHNS, CDR2 SASEGT.

The gene calls are TRBV30 and TRBJ2-2; as DNA is missing, the TRBD1 call by TCRdb cannot be tested. The CDR3 sequence is 16 residues long. Per germline, CDR1 GTSNPN and CDR2 SVGIG (reference sequence). Here the CDR3 reads CAWSEKWDGHTGELFF.

The rearrangement joins TRBV18 to TRBJ2-5. Germline V lookup: CDR1 KGHSH, CDR2 LQKENI. This CDR3 comprises 13 residues. The CDR3 region is CASSPRLLETQYF.

The chain carries TRBV6-6 and TRBJ2-1. The CDR3 length is 13 residues. Germline V CDR1 and CDR2: MNHNY, SVGAGI (reference sequence). The CDR3 region is CASSLVAYNEQFF.

The chain combines TRBV10-2 with TRBJ2-7; TCRdb's D call, TRBD1, is unchecked because there is no DNA. The CDR3 runs to 16 residues. The V gene's germline CDR1 is WSHSY and CDR2 SAAADI. The CDR3 sequence: CASSVGGGDSSYEQYF.

The chain employs TRBV6-4 and TRBJ1-1; TCRdb lists TRBD1, though no DNA is available to test this call. The CDR3 is 13 amino acids. Germline loops: CDR1 MRHNA, CDR2 SNTAGT. CDR3 residues: CASSDSDSSEAFF.

This sequence joins TRBV6-1 and TRBJ1-4. This CDR3 has 15 residues. Germline V gene sequence: CDR1 MNHNS, CDR2 SASEGT. The CDR3 protein is CASRDAGGGSEKLFF.

The rearrangement joins TRBV2 to TRBJ2-7. The CDR3 is made up of 13 amino acids. CDR1 is SNHLY, CDR2 FYNNEI, per germline. CDR3 loop: CASSEARTYEQYF.